The 19 T cell receptor beta chains below all came from one sample that was sequenced in a study of shared clonotypes between healthy human individuals. Data came from immunoSEQ multiplex PCR; TCRdb stores just in-frame clones and leaves some out. This table has 850,000 to 1,100,000 clones, roughly 80% appearing once. The sequencing sample was made of memory CD4+ T cells from PBMCs. Specified subset: CD45RA-negative fraction. Receptor source: a man between 18 and 29 years old in good health. Some clones in this sample may be carry-over from other donors' samples.

The V and J genes are TRBV15 and TRBJ2-5, with TRBD1 matching over 7 bases. Germline CDR1 and CDR2: LNHNV and YYDKDF (reference sequence). This CDR3 has 14 amino acids. V trimming: 1 base; J trimming: 2 bases; junction bases outside the gene matches: 1. The CDR3, as DNA: TGTGCCACCAGCAGAGGGGGACAGCAAGAGACCCAGTACTTC. This translates into CATSRGGQQETQYF.

There are a few counts of this clone. The same CDR3 arises from other DNA sequences in this sample as well. J is TRBJ1-1 and V is TRBV27, with D possibly TRBD1 on 5 matching bases. Trimming left V 4 bases short and J 1 base short, with 7 bases between. The germline V gene encodes CDR1 MNHEY and CDR2 SMNVEV (reference sequence). The CDR3 spans 13 residues. In nucleotides, the CDR3 is TGTGCCAGCAGTTGGGGGGGGAACACTGAAGCTTTCTTT. This translates into CASSWGGNTEAFF.

The chain is built from TRBV4-3 and TRBJ2-4; weak D call: TRBD1 (6 bases). The CDR3 sequence is 18 residues long. The V gene lost 0 bases and the J gene lost 3 bases, with 18 bases spanning the gap. Germline CDR1 is LGHNA and CDR2 is YSLEER. CDR3 protein: CASSQDCDNRECKNIQYF. The CDR3 DNA reads as TGCGCCAGCAGCCAAGATTGTGATAACAGGGAATGCAAAAACATTCAGTACTTC.

This clone appeared a few times. CDR3 region: CASSVGSWAANTGELFF. The DNA of the CDR3 is TGTGCCAGCAGCGTAGGGTCATGGGCGGCGAACACCGGGGAGCTGTTTTTT. This chain uses TRBV9 with TRBJ2-2; the D is unclear. V was shortened by 0 bases and J by 0 bases, with 12 bases between the two germline ends. Germline V gene sequence: CDR1 SGDLS, CDR2 YYNGEE. The CDR3 spans 17 residues.

This chain links TRBV4-2 with TRBJ2-7; TRBD2 is a possible D gene (6 bases). The V end was cut by 1 base, the J end by 2 bases, with 15 bases between. The length of the CDR3 is 16 residues. CDR1 and CDR2 (germline): LGHNA, YNFKEQ. The CDR3 coding sequence is TGTGCCAGCAGCCAAGGGGCGGGGCTAGTAACCTACGAGCAGTACTTC. It encodes CASSQGAGLVTYEQYF.

The rearrangement joins TRBV4-1 to TRBJ2-7; TRBD2 is a possible D gene (6 bases). Germline CDR1 MGHRA, CDR2 YSYEKL. The CDR3 extends over 16 amino acids. V lost 4 bases, J lost 2 bases, and 18 bases lay in between. In nucleotides, the CDR3 is TGCGCCAGCAGCCCCCACGCCAGCGGGCAGCCCTACGAGCAGTACTTC. Residues: CASSPHASGQPYEQYF.

V gene TRBV10-3 combines with J gene TRBJ2-5; 9 bases map to TRBD1. Germline-derived CDR1 and CDR2 are ENHRY and SYGVKD. The CDR3 is made up of 17 amino acids. V lost 4 bases to trimming and J lost 3 bases; unmatched junction nucleotides: 12. In DNA form, the CDR3 reads TGTGCCATCAGTGGGAGACAGGGGGGTTCACCGGAAGAGACCCAGTACTTC. Protein: CAISGRQGGSPEETQYF.

The chain is built from TRBV9 and TRBJ2-5; no firm D call. CDR3 length: 13 amino acids. The germline CDR1 and CDR2 sequences are SGDLS and YYNGEE. V was shortened by 3 bases and J by 4 bases, with 10 bases between the two germline ends. The CDR3 spells CASSDDPGETQYF. The CDR3 region has the DNA TGTGCCAGCAGCGATGATCCGGGAGAGACCCAGTACTTC.

The chain employs TRBV19 and TRBJ2-7; D unresolved. Germline V gives CDR1 LNHDA, CDR2 SQIVND (reference sequence). The CDR3 consists of 14 residues. Trimming pared 1 base from V and 2 bases from J, leaving 9 bases between. In nucleotides, the CDR3 is TGTGCCAGTAGTATAGGCTGGGGTGCCTACGAGCAGTACTTC. Protein: CASSIGWGAYEQYF.

The rearrangement uses TRBV5-1 and TRBJ2-7; 8 bases match TRBD2. The CDR3 runs 15 residues. The ends lost 6 bases at V and 5 bases at J; junction bases unmatched: 13. Germline CDR1 SGHRS, CDR2 YFSETQ. CDR3 region: CASTPLMAGGNEQYF. CDR3 in DNA: TGCGCCAGCACCCCCTTAATGGCGGGAGGTAACGAGCAGTACTTC.

V is TRBV7-9 and J is TRBJ1-2; 9 bases are a match to TRBD1. Germline CDR1 and CDR2: SEHNR and FQNEAQ (reference sequence). V gave up 5 bases and J gave up 7 bases; unmatched junction bases: 8. This CDR3 has 14 amino acids. The CDR3 region is CASSRSQGAGGYTF. The DNA for the CDR3 is TGTGCCAGCAGCCGATCACAGGGGGCGGGTGGCTACACCTTC.

This sequence joins TRBV4-1 and TRBJ1-2; D may be TRBD1 (5 bases). This CDR3 is built from 16 residues. V was shortened by 1 base and J by 4 bases, with 16 bases between the two germline ends. Germline assignment: CDR1 MGHRA and CDR2 YSYEKL. CDR3 region: CASSQVGALMGYGYTF. The CDR3 nucleotides are TGCGCCAGCAGCCAAGTTGGGGCCCTCATGGGCTATGGCTACACCTTC.

J is TRBJ2-4 and V is TRBV2; D possibly matches TRBD1 or TRBD2 (5 bases each). CDR3 length equals 14 residues. Germline V gene sequence: CDR1 SNHLY, CDR2 FYNNEI. V lost 6 bases, J lost 0 bases, and 9 bases lay in between. Here the CDR3 DNA reads TGTGCCAGCAGGGGGACGGAAGCCAAAAACATTCAGTACTTC. It is translated as CASRGTEAKNIQYF.

This clone was counted a few times. Other DNA sequences within the sample encode an identical CDR3. The J gene is TRBJ2-2, the V gene TRBV28; tentative D call: TRBD2 (6 bases). The V gene's germline CDR1 is MDHEN and CDR2 SYDVKM. The CDR3 is 14 residues long. The germline V and J ends were trimmed by 6 bases and 3 bases, with 11 bases remaining between them. This CDR3 is CASSSPGDTGELFF. In DNA form, the CDR3 reads TGTGCCAGCAGCTCACCGGGGGACACCGGGGAGCTGTTTTTT.

This clone was seen more than once but under ten times. The chain uses TRBV6-5 and TRBJ1-1; D uncertain. The CDR3 is 15 residues long. The ends were cut back, 5 bases at V and 1 base at J, with 14 bases in the middle. The germline gives CDR1 MNHEY, CDR2 SVGAGI. CDR3 in DNA: TGTGCCAGCAGTACGAGGGAGGGAGGGAACACTGAAGCTTTCTTT. It encodes CASSTREGGNTEAFF.

This clone has just a few counts. The V gene is TRBV2, the J gene TRBJ2-2, with 10 bases matching TRBD2. The V gene's germline CDR1 is SNHLY and CDR2 FYNNEI. The V and J ends lost 8 bases and 5 bases, in that order; junction bases with no gene match: 8. The CDR3 length is 15 residues. CDR3 coding DNA: TGTGCCAGCCGCAGACTAGCGGGCCCGACCGGGGAGCTGTTTTTT. Protein sequence: CASRRLAGPTGELFF.

In the case of this clone: This sample also contains other DNA sequences that code for the same CDR3. This sequence joins TRBV19 and TRBJ2-5, with D possibly being TRBD1 (5 bases). The germline V and J ends were trimmed by 1 base and 4 bases, with 7 bases remaining between them. CDR3 size: 13 residues. The germline CDR1 and CDR2 sequences are LNHDA and SQIVND (reference sequence). The CDR3 loop is CASSIGRGETQYF. CDR3 in DNA: TGTGCCAGTAGTATAGGTAGGGGAGAGACCCAGTACTTC.

This clone has a single count. The gene calls are TRBV6-1 and TRBJ2-1; D perhaps matches TRBD2 (5 bases). V lost 4 bases to trimming and J lost 7 bases, with 23 bases between them. The germline V gene has CDR1 MNHNS and CDR2 SASEGT. This CDR3 is built from 17 residues. CDR3 nucleotides: TGTGCCAGCAGTGCCCTGAACCCTGGAGCCGGGGATAATGAGCAGTTCTTC. Protein product: CASSALNPGAGDNEQFF.

This clone was observed a handful of times. The J gene is TRBJ2-7, the V gene TRBV19; 7 positions match TRBD2. The ends lost 8 bases at V and 3 bases at J; junction bases unmatched: 10. The CDR3 is made up of 14 amino acids. Germline assignment: CDR1 LNHDA and CDR2 SQIVND (reference sequence). CDR3 in DNA: TGTGCCAGTGCCCCCGGAGGGAGGGTCTACGAGCAGTACTTC. Translating it yields CASAPGGRVYEQYF.